This paragraph reports one T cell receptor (beta chain). No antigen is known for it. Libraries were prepared by immunoSEQ multiplex PCR; TCRdb keeps only in-frame clonotypes and omits some of them. The sample shows roughly 40,000 clones, about 87% of them seen only once. These data belong to a study of OX40 agonist ivuxolimab in advanced cancers. With V trimmed by 4 bases and J by 4 bases, 5 bases remained unmatched. The CDR3 has 13 residues. Germline V gene lookup returns CDR1 SGHRS and CDR2 YFSETQ. Findings and caveats of the study: Not determined was the antigen specificity of the expanded peripheral T cells.

The J gene is TRBJ2-7, the V gene TRBV5-1; 7 bases are a match to TRBD1. The origin of this receptor is an adult with an advanced solid tumor such as melanoma, head and neck, liver or kidney cancer. Source: CD4+ or CD8+ T cells sorted from blood, taken in a trial of the OX40 agonist ivuxolimab. The CDR3 nucleotides are TGCGCCAGCAGCATAGACAGGGCGTACGAGCAGTACTTC. Amino acids: CASSIDRAYEQYF.